Detailed here is one T cell receptor (beta chain). The antigen it binds to is not known. There are no base qualities to consult, and no much larger clone falls within one base. The CDR3 regions of human TCRbeta chains were subjected to immunosequencing. The source study handled its data this way. Repertoire TCRs were checked for matches against a reference library of SARS-CoV-2-specific TCRs that had been generated using the MIRA antigen-specificity platform. Breadth was defined as the fraction of unique TCRs that were SARS-CoV-2-associated. Depth was defined as the fraction of total T cells that were SARS-CoV-2-associated. Using the MIRA data, every spike-specific TCR was mapped to the spike region that the TCR reacted to and assigned to either a CD4 or a CD8 class. Log10-transformed breadth and depth values were compared by one-way ANOVA with Sidak's multiple comparisons tests. TCRdb took this table from immuneACCESS and kept in-frame rearrangements with V and J called. Such tables lack part of the clones; where checked against another copy, unresolved V genes explain under half of the gap, and the rest is unexplained. V, J and clone size reflect that table, while D and trimming were determined from the DNA. The table for this sample lists over 95,000 clones; 87% of them were counted only once. The ten most abundant clones make up 12% of the sample.

The time point label, as the study defines it: baseline before first vaccination. Vaccinee samples were obtained from the UK trials COV001 and COV002, which included a single-blind randomized controlled phase 2/3 trial of AZD1222 (ChAdOx1 nCoV-19) in healthy adults. For TCRbeta chain sequencing, PBMC samples from trial participants were taken at day 0 and at day 28 after the second dose. The record originates from a study of T cell responses to AZD1222 COVID-19 vaccine (dated by TCRdb to the early 2020s). About the full investigation: AZD1222 recipients given second doses at about 4 weeks or at about 12 weeks were pooled, since spike-specific TCR depth and breadth were not found to differ between the two schedules. A total of 230 to 250 trial participants underwent TCR sequencing, of whom more than 200 had received two doses of AZD1222 and about 25 had received two doses of the MenACWY control vaccine. Trial participants were enrolled by age into subgroups of 18-55, 56-69 and 70-plus years, and around 150, 29 and 61 TCR-sequenced participants, respectively, were included in these subgroups. General conclusions and limits of the study: After two AZD1222 doses, spike-specific TCR breadth and depth were significantly higher than at day 0 and than in MenACWY recipients. CD4 TCRs associated with the vaccine covered the entire spike protein, and the dominant responses were in regions 160-218 and 743-854. Reportedly, close to half of the unique spike-specific TCRs recognized epitopes lying outside the regions that are mutated in the B.1.351 and B.1.1.7 variants. The 56-69-year group was small, and its depth increase did not reach significance, likely because of low power. Participants were mostly white British and included more females than males, and it was suggested by the authors that clonal diversity may have been underestimated. Conclusions about previously exposed vaccinees are limited because only a handful of AZD1222 recipients were SARS-CoV-2 seropositive at baseline. No day 14 peak-response samples were available, so repertoires were characterized only after the peak T cell response.

Including cysteine and phenylalanine, the CDR3 has 14 amino acids. CDR3 DNA only is kept here, 42 bases in frame from base 1. The TCR sequence derives from an adult in good health. Recombination joined TRBV21-1 with TRBJ1-5. TRBV21-1 is a listed pseudogene. Sequencing used peripheral blood, obtained on day 0 of AZD1222 vaccination. The CDR3: CASTDRRGNQPQHF. The sequenced DNA is TGTGCCAGCACCGACCGTCGGGGGAATCAGCCCCAGCATTTT.